The 9 T cell receptor beta chains given below trace back to one sample, sequenced in a study of blood T cell repertoires in COVID-19. The protocol was immunoSEQ multiplex PCR, while the TCRdb copy is restricted to in-frame clones and leaves out a portion. The table has approximately 80,000 clones, 70% to 75% seen once. The sample consisted of peripheral blood. The receptors stem from a man in his forties or fifties with active or convalescent COVID-19.

The genes are TRBV15 and TRBJ1-1; the match to TRBD1 covers 10 bases. This CDR3 region has 14 residues. Trimming took 8 bases from V and 4 from J; bases not matched to a gene: 7. Germline values: CDR1 LNHNV, CDR2 YYDKDF (reference sequence). Written as DNA, the CDR3 is TGTGCCACCGCCCGACAGGGGGCGAGCACTGAAGCTTTCTTT. It codes for CATARQGASTEAFF.

This clone was seen more than once but under ten times. The chain has TRBV5-1 and TRBJ1-1; tentatively, D is TRBD1 (5 bases). This CDR3 spans 16 amino acids. Germline V gives CDR1 SGHRS, CDR2 YFSETQ. The ends were cut back, 4 bases at V and 3 bases at J, with 19 bases in the middle. The CDR3 protein is CASSEGSTGDYTEAFF. DNA for the CDR3: TGCGCCAGCAGCGAGGGGTCAACGGGGGACTACACTGAAGCTTTCTTT.

This clone was observed a handful of times. The chain employs TRBV11-3 and TRBJ2-7; D is perhaps TRBD1 (6 bases). Germline lookup yields CDR1 SGHNT and CDR2 YENEEA. This CDR3 contains 13 residues. The ends were cut back, 4 bases at V and 6 bases at J, with 13 bases in the middle. This CDR3 reads CASSSLTGTEQYF. CDR3 nucleotide sequence: TGTGCCAGCAGCTCCCTTACAGGGACCGAGCAGTACTTC. Using reference TRBV11-3 and TRBJ2-7 for the parts outside the CDR3, the full variable domain is EAGVVQSPRYKIIEKKQPVAFWCNPISGHNTLYWYLQNLGQGPELLIRYENEEAVDDSQLPKDRFSAERLKGVDSTLKIQPAELGDSAVYLCASSSLTGTEQYFGPGTRLTVT.

The V call is TRBV27, the J call TRBJ2-2, with D perhaps matching TRBD2 (7 bases). This CDR3 spans 14 amino acids. V gave up 4 bases and J gave up 4 bases, with 10 bases separating them. The germline V gene has CDR1 MNHEY and CDR2 SMNVEV (reference sequence). CDR3 amino acids: CASSWGGGTGELFF. The CDR3 nucleotides read TGTGCCAGCAGTTGGGGGGGCGGCACCGGGGAGCTGTTTTTT.

This clone is a singleton in its sample. The chain joins TRBV19 to TRBJ2-3; TRBD1 matches 9 bases. CDR1 is LNHDA, CDR2 SQIVND, per germline (reference sequence). J lost 4 bases, V lost 6 bases, and 5 bases had no gene match. The CDR3 is 14 amino acids. The CDR3 DNA follows: TGTGCCAGTAGATTCGGACAGGGGTCAGATACGCAGTATTTT. Residues: CASRFGQGSDTQYF.

This sequence joins TRBV18 and TRBJ1-6; D perhaps matches TRBD1 (6 bases). CDR3 length equals 19 residues. Germline CDR1 and CDR2: KGHSH and LQKENI. V lost 0 bases and J 0 bases, leaving 15 bases between the germline ends. CDR3 DNA: TGTGCCAGCTCACCACCAGGACAGCTGATCGGCTCCTATAATTCACCCCTCCACTTT. Its protein is CASSPPGQLIGSYNSPLHF.

This clone is a singleton in its sample. At one boundary the junction diverges from the germline segment, which might be a read error. The chain links TRBV5-1 to TRBJ2-3, with TRBD1 as a possible D gene (5 bases). The CDR3 covers 15 residues. Germline V gene lookup returns CDR1 SGHRS and CDR2 YFSETQ. CDR3 DNA sequence: TGCGCCAGCAGATTGGCCATAGGGGCGCCGGATACGCAGTATTTT. As protein: CASRLAIGAPDTQYF. The full variable domain, completed using reference TRBV5-1 and TRBJ2-3, is KAGVTQTPRYLIKTRGQQVTLSCSPISGHRSVSWYQQTPGQGLQFLFEYFSETQRNKGNFPGRFSGRQFSNSRSEMNVSTLELGDSALYLCASRLAIGAPDTQYFGPGTRLTVL.

This sequence joins TRBV6-6 and TRBJ1-2; D is ambiguous. CDR3 length: 15 amino acids. The germline V gene encodes CDR1 MNHNY and CDR2 SVGAGI (reference sequence). V was trimmed by 2 bases and J by 7 bases, leaving 17 bases between them. This chain's CDR3 is CASSYERLGVSGYTF. The CDR3 nucleotides are TGTGCCAGCAGTTACGAACGGCTCGGAGTGAGTGGCTACACCTTC.

This clone was counted a few times. This rearrangement joins TRBV7-8 to TRBJ2-6; D may be TRBD2 (5 bases). Germline V CDR1 and CDR2: SGHVS, FQNEAQ. There are 17 residues in the CDR3. Trimming stripped 5 bases from V and 0 bases from J, with 14 bases between. CDR3 nucleotide sequence: TGTGCCAGCAGCGCCAGACTACCCCGCTCTGGGGCCAACGTCCTGACTTTC. This encodes CASSARLPRSGANVLTF. Looking up the rest from reference TRBV7-8 and TRBJ2-6 gives the full variable domain: GAGVSQSPRYKVAKRGQDVALRCDPISGHVSLFWYQQALGQGPEFLTYFQNEAQLDKSGLPSDRFFAERPEGSVSTLKIQRTQQEDSAVYLCASSARLPRSGANVLTFGAGSRLTVL.